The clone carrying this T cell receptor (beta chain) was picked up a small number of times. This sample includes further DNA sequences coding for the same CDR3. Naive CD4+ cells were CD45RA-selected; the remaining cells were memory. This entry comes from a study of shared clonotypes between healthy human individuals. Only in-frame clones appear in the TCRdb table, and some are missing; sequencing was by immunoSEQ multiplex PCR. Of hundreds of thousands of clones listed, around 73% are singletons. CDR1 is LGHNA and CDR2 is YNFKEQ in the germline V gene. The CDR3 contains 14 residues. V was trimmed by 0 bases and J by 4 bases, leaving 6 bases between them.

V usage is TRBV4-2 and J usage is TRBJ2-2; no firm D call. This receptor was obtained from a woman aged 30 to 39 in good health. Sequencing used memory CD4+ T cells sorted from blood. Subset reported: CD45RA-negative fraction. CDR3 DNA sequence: TGTGCCAGCAGCCAAGATGGGGTCACCGGGGAGCTGTTTTTT. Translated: CASSQDGVTGELFF.